This T cell receptor beta chain was found in a study of early T cells in non-severe SARS-CoV-2 infection. Study overall: Sequencing input comprised bulk RNA from unsorted whole blood; chain pairing was not available.

Remarks on this clonotype: Its specificity is not known.

Individual cDNA molecules carried attached unique molecular identifiers. TCRdb called the 5' RACE reads again in MiXCR, with one record for every CDR3 protein. Of some 50,000 distinct CDR3 sequences listed, 8.7% were seen once; the top ten hold under 4.5%. Findings and limits, study-wide: Using VDJdb, the matching emphasized anti-spike CD8 responses while missing private and CD4 specificities.

This receptor was identified in an adult who was a healthcare worker with PCR-confirmed SARS-CoV-2 infection or an uninfected control (not recorded which). This specimen was whole blood, taken at baseline.

The CDR3 sequence: CSLGLAGGQETQYF. The CDR3 nucleotides are TGCAGCTTGGGACTAGCGGGGGGCCAAGAGACCCAGTACTTC. The chain is built from TRBV29-1 and TRBJ2-5, with TRBD2 identical over 15 bases. Germline CDR1 SQVTM, CDR2 ANQGSEA. The CDR3 runs to 14 residues. After removal of 8 bases from V and 1 base from J, the junction contained 2 bases not matched to a gene.